These T cell receptor beta chains were read from a single sample in a study of vaccination and CD4 T cells after COVID-19. TCRdb recomputed calls from the PCR reads with MiXCR, one row per CDR3 protein. The sample lists 10,000 or so distinct CDR3 sequences, about 32% occurring once. The antigens these receptors bind are not known. Sequences were obtained from cultured CD4+ T cells from blood. The receptors originated from a human donor with COVID-19. Both conserved end residues are part of each CDR3. A D gene is named only where the DNA matches it firmly. Not all rows give a size; the values are once, few, many and, for expanded clones, a class.

d_call,clone_size,j_call,v_call,cdr3_aa,cdr3_nt
.,few,TRBJ2-5,TRBV15,CATSRITSTTQYF,TGTGCCACCAGCAGAATAACTAGCACGACCCAGTACTTC
.,few,TRBJ2-2,TRBV6-2/TRBV6-3,CASRTSNTGELFF,TGTGCCAGCAGAACGTCGAACACCGGGGAGCTGTTTTTT
.,few,TRBJ2-7,TRBV19,CASSEQASSYEQYF,TGTGCCAGTAGTGAACAGGCGAGCTCCTACGAGCAGTACTTC
TRBD2,.,TRBJ2-3,TRBV7-8,CASSQRGGLGDTQYF,TGTGCCAGCAGCCAAAGGGGGGGACTAGGAGATACGCAGTATTTT
.,.,TRBJ2-7,TRBV20-1,CSARTAYYEQYF,TGCAGTGCTAGGACAGCTTACTACGAGCAGTACTTC
TRBD1,.,TRBJ2-3,TRBV20-1,CSIGQGTDTQYF,TGCAGTATCGGACAGGGGACAGATACGCAGTATTTT
.,.,TRBJ1-4,TRBV7-7,CASSFGVREKLFF,TGTGCTAGCAGCTTTGGCGTTCGGGAAAAACTGTTTTTT
TRBD1,.,TRBJ1-6,TRBV28,CASSLPGTGGSPLHF,TGTGCCAGCAGTTTACCCGGGACAGGGGGTTCACCCCTCCACTTT
TRBD2,.,TRBJ2-5,TRBV30,CAWGVKGGGALYGTQYF,TGTGCCTGGGGAGTAAAGGGCGGGGGGGCCCTTTATGGGACCCAGTACTTC
.,.,TRBJ2-3,TRBV6-2/TRBV6-3,CASSRDTTDTQYF,TGTGCCAGCAGTAGGGACACCACAGATACGCAGTATTTT
.,few,TRBJ1-5,TRBV20-1,CSAREGGGNSQPQHF,TGCAGTGCTAGAGAAGGTGGTGGCAACAGTCAGCCCCAGCATTTT
TRBD1,.,TRBJ2-1,TRBV7-8,CASSRSDRETEQFF,TGTGCCAGCAGCCGATCCGACAGGGAGACTGAGCAGTTCTTC
.,few,TRBJ2-5,TRBV7-2,CASSLVGAETQYF,TGTGCCAGCAGCTTAGTAGGGGCGGAGACCCAGTACTTC
.,.,TRBJ2-3,TRBV10-3,CAISEEGAAQYF,TGTGCCATCAGTGAGGAAGGGGCGGCGCAGTATTTT
TRBD1,.,TRBJ2-1,TRBV7-7,CASSPQTGSYNEQFF,TGTGCTAGCAGCCCCCAGACAGGGAGCTACAATGAGCAGTTCTTC
.,.,TRBJ2-7,TRBV6-2/TRBV6-3,CASSYTHYEQYF,TGTGCCAGCAGTTATACGCACTACGAGCAGTACTTC
.,few,TRBJ2-2,TRBV7-2,CASSLFVTRVYTGELFF,TGTGCCAGCAGCTTATTTGTCACCAGGGTATACACCGGGGAGCTGTTTTTT
.,.,TRBJ2-7,TRBV6-2/TRBV6-3,CASSLSRGRRTYEQYF,TGTGCCAGCAGCCTTAGTCGCGGCCGCCGCACCTACGAGCAGTACTTC
.,.,TRBJ2-7,TRBV7-9,CASSLFAGVVDEQYF,TGTGCCAGCAGCTTGTTCGCAGGGGTCGTCGACGAGCAGTACTTC
TRBD1,once,TRBJ2-7,TRBV5-1,CASSSGQFYEQYF,TGCGCCAGCAGCTCGGGACAGTTCTACGAGCAGTACTTC
TRBD1,few,TRBJ1-1,TRBV27,CASSLVGVGDRAAFF,TGTGCCAGCAGTTTGGTTGGGGTCGGGGACAGGGCAGCTTTCTTT
TRBD2,few,TRBJ2-5,TRBV6-1,CASSTTSGGRETQYF,TGTGCCAGCAGTACAACTAGCGGGGGGCGGGAGACCCAGTACTTC
.,few,TRBJ2-7,TRBV7-2,CASSLAGVAYEQYF,TGTGCCAGCAGCTTAGCAGGGGTAGCCTACGAGCAGTACTTC
TRBD1,few,TRBJ1-6,TRBV10-2,CASSGQGGNSPLHF,TGCGCCAGCAGTGGACAGGGGGGAAATTCACCCCTCCACTTT
.,few,TRBJ1-5,TRBV20-1,CSASSGTPQHF,TGCAGTGCTAGCAGCGGGACCCCCCAGCATTTT
.,.,TRBJ1-2,TRBV18,CASSPIDAQYGYTF,TGTGCCAGCTCACCAATTGACGCCCAGTATGGCTACACCTTC
.,.,TRBJ2-1,TRBV11-3,CASSLLLGSSYNEQFF,TGTGCCAGCAGCTTGCTACTAGGCTCATCCTACAATGAGCAGTTCTTC
.,few,TRBJ2-5,TRBV10-2,CASSELGHQETQYF,TGCGCCAGCAGTGAACTAGGTCACCAAGAGACCCAGTACTTC
TRBD1,few,TRBJ1-5,TRBV20-1,CSASDTGANQPQHF,TGCAGTGCTAGCGATACAGGGGCCAATCAGCCCCAGCATTTT
TRBD1,few,TRBJ1-2,TRBV6-1,CASSPGGSVGYTF,TGTGCCAGCAGCCCAGGGGGTTCGGTTGGCTACACCTTC
TRBD1,.,TRBJ1-6,TRBV19,CASSGTASSYNSPLHF,TGTGCCAGTAGCGGGACAGCCAGCTCCTATAATTCACCCCTCCACTTT
.,few,TRBJ2-7,TRBV7-2,CASSLTGRTYEQYF,TGTGCCAGCAGCTTGACCGGACGGACCTACGAGCAGTACTTC
TRBD2,.,TRBJ2-7,TRBV7-9,CASSSPTSGTYEQYF,TGTGCCAGCAGCTCTCCGACTAGCGGGACCTACGAGCAGTACTTC
.,few,TRBJ2-3,TRBV10-3,CAIRAGSHTTDTQYF,TGTGCCATCAGGGCCGGAAGCCACACGACAGATACGCAGTATTTT
.,.,TRBJ1-6,TRBV11-3,CASSLGGSTRSYNSPLHF,TGTGCCAGCAGCTTAGGAGGTTCCACACGCTCCTATAATTCACCCCTCCACTTT
.,few,TRBJ2-3,TRBV7-9,CASSPLDNVGADTQYF,TGTGCCAGCAGCCCCTTGGACAATGTCGGTGCAGATACGCAGTATTTT
TRBD1,medium-sized,TRBJ1-2,TRBV6-5,CASSYSDRGLSGYTF,TGTGCCAGCAGTTACTCGGACAGGGGGCTATCGGGCTACACCTTC
TRBD1,few,TRBJ2-1,TRBV7-8,CASSFDRVNEQFF,TGTGCCAGCAGCTTCGACAGGGTAAATGAGCAGTTCTTC
TRBD1,few,TRBJ1-5,TRBV12-3/TRBV12-4,CASSPQGVVQPQHF,TGTGCCAGCAGCCCACAGGGGGTGGTTCAGCCCCAGCATTTT
.,few,TRBJ2-5,TRBV24-1,CATSDHRDETQYF,TGTGCCACCAGTGATCATCGAGACGAGACCCAGTACTTC
.,few,TRBJ2-5,TRBV6-5,CASSYSSIGETQYF,TGTGCCAGCAGTTACTCGAGTATCGGAGAGACCCAGTACTTC
TRBD2,few,TRBJ2-7,TRBV6-2/TRBV6-3,CASSPTAGGYEQYF,TGTGCCAGCAGTCCCACCGCGGGGGGCTACGAGCAGTACTTC
.,.,TRBJ2-5,TRBV20-1,CSAQGLSPETQYF,TGCAGTGCACAAGGACTCAGTCCGGAGACCCAGTACTTC
TRBD1,few,TRBJ2-1,TRBV6-4,CASSVVGRGQDNEQFF,TGTGCCAGCAGTGTGGTCGGCAGGGGGCAAGACAATGAGCAGTTCTTC
.,hyperexpanded,TRBJ1-5,TRBV6-5,CASSYGGSNQPQHF,TGTGCCAGCAGTTACGGGGGGAGCAATCAGCCCCAGCATTTT
TRBD1,medium-sized,TRBJ1-2,TRBV27,CASSYRDRGHGYTF,TGTGCCAGCAGCTACCGGGACAGGGGGCATGGCTACACCTTC
TRBD2,few,TRBJ2-1,TRBV24-1,CATSELAGKQFF,TGTGCCACCAGTGAACTAGCGGGGAAGCAGTTCTTC
TRBD2,.,TRBJ2-5,TRBV15,CATSRDRAGETQYF,TGTGCCACCAGCAGAGATCGAGCGGGGGAGACCCAGTACTTC
.,.,TRBJ1-1,TRBV28,CASSPPPQERSAEAFF,TGTGCCAGCAGTCCGCCCCCACAGGAGAGAAGCGCTGAAGCTTTCTTT
.,.,TRBJ2-7,TRBV5-1,CASSLDRSYEQYF,TGCGCCAGCAGCTTGGACAGATCCTACGAGCAGTACTTC
TRBD1,few,TRBJ1-1,TRBV7-3,CASSPRQGTYTEAFF,TGTGCCAGCAGCCCCCGACAGGGAACGTACACTGAAGCTTTCTTT
TRBD2,.,TRBJ2-4,TRBV10-3,CDKQAGTSEGRAKNIQYF,TGTGACAAACAAGCCGGGACTAGCGAAGGTCGAGCCAAAAACATTCAGTACTTC
.,.,TRBJ1-5,TRBV28,CASSPGGGRGQPQHF,TGTGCCAGCAGTCCCGGTGGGGGCCGCGGGCAGCCCCAGCATTTT
.,few,TRBJ2-5,TRBV24-1,CATSDPGPGQETQYF,TGTGCCACCAGTGACCCCGGTCCGGGGCAAGAGACCCAGTACTTC
TRBD1,medium-sized,TRBJ1-5,TRBV6-2/TRBV6-3,CASRQGNSNQPQHF,TGTGCCAGCAGACAGGGGAATAGCAATCAGCCCCAGCATTTT
.,few,TRBJ2-7,TRBV6-5,CASSYLQEQYF,TGTGCCAGCAGTTACCTCCAGGAGCAGTACTTC
.,.,TRBJ1-1,TRBV27,CASSFSRGTEAFF,TGTGCCAGCAGTTTTTCCAGGGGTACTGAAGCTTTCTTT
.,few,TRBJ2-7,TRBV2,CASSVEGEQYF,TGTGCCAGCAGTGTTGAGGGCGAGCAGTACTTC
TRBD1,few,TRBJ1-4,TRBV20-1,CSARGGTGASEKLFF,TGCAGTGCTAGGGGTGGGACAGGGGCAAGTGAAAAACTGTTTTTT